Presented here are 12 T cell receptor beta chains from one specimen sequenced in a study of blood T cell repertoires in COVID-19. Sequenced by immunoSEQ multiplex PCR; TCRdb stores in-frame clones only, minus some. This sample has 200,000 to 250,000 clones, with roughly four fifths found just once. Sequencing was done on a sample of peripheral blood. The receptors come from a middle-aged woman with acute or convalescent COVID-19.

In its sample, this clone was seen once. The V gene is TRBV5-1, the J gene TRBJ2-7; TRBD1 is a possible D gene (6 bases). The CDR3 is 16 residues long. Trimming left V 4 bases short and J 5 bases short, with 22 bases between. Germline V gene lookup returns CDR1 SGHRS and CDR2 YFSETQ. In DNA form, the CDR3 reads TGCGCCAGCAGCCATCAAGGGACACTCCGAGGTCACGAGCAGTACTTC. It encodes CASSHQGTLRGHEQYF.

This clone was seen a single time. The V gene is TRBV6-5, the J gene TRBJ2-7; D is ambiguous. Germline CDR1 and CDR2: MNHEY and SVGAGI. With 0 bases removed from V and 2 bases from J, the gap between germline ends came to 11 bases. CDR3 length: 15 amino acids. CDR3 in amino acids: CASSYSHREAYEQYF. The CDR3 DNA reads as TGTGCCAGCAGTTACTCGCACAGAGAAGCCTACGAGCAGTACTTC.

The chain couples TRBV5-4 to TRBJ2-3, with 9 bases that match TRBD2. CDR1 and CDR2 from the germline V gene are SGHNT and YYREEE (reference sequence). This CDR3 has 15 amino acids. Trimming took 4 bases from V and 1 from J; bases not matched to a gene: 4. CDR3 sequence reads: CASSHSGRGTDTQYF. The CDR3, as DNA: TGTGCCAGCAGCCATAGCGGGAGAGGCACAGATACGCAGTATTTT.

V and J are TRBV20-1 and TRBJ2-7; 7 bases are shared with TRBD2. The CDR3 loop spans 13 amino acids. The germline CDR1 and CDR2 sequences are DFQATT and SNEGSKA (reference sequence). J lost 3 bases, V lost 3 bases, and 5 bases had no gene match. Here the CDR3 DNA reads TGCAGTGCTAGTTCTGTAGCGGGCTACGAGCAGTACTTC. Translation gives CSASSVAGYEQYF.

V gene TRBV7-2 combines with J gene TRBJ2-7, with TRBD2 as a possible D gene (6 bases). This CDR3 contains 13 residues. Germline V gene data show CDR1 as SGHTA and CDR2 as FQGNSA. Between the trimmed V and J ends, which lost 4 bases and 6 bases, there was a span of 13 bases. CDR3 in amino acids: CASSSLTSSEQYF. DNA for the CDR3: TGTGCCAGCAGCTCCCTTACTAGCAGCGAGCAGTACTTC.

This clone was recorded only once. CDR3 loop: CASSLEGTGANVLTF. In DNA, the CDR3 is TGTGCCAGCAGTTTGGAGGGGACTGGGGCCAACGTCCTGACTTTC. This chain links TRBV27 with TRBJ2-6; D is possibly TRBD2 (6 bases). Trimming shortened V by 3 bases and J by 2 bases, and 8 bases separated the two germline ends. Germline V gene lookup returns CDR1 MNHEY and CDR2 SMNVEV (reference sequence). The CDR3 runs to 15 residues.

The CDR3 loop reads CASSQDPQGYYGYTF. The CDR3 coding sequence is TGTGCCAGCAGCCAAGATCCGCAGGGATATTATGGCTACACCTTC. The rearrangement uses TRBV4-2 and TRBJ1-2; maybe TRBD1 (5 bases). Trimming pared 0 bases from V and 5 bases from J, leaving 13 bases between. The CDR3 consists of 15 residues. Per the germline V gene, CDR1 is LGHNA and CDR2 is YNFKEQ.

The rearrangement joins TRBV18 to TRBJ1-2; TRBD1 agrees at 7 bases. Trimming cost V 5 bases and J 2 bases; bases outside gene matches: 11. The germline V gene encodes CDR1 KGHSH and CDR2 LQKENI. This CDR3 spans 16 amino acids. The DNA of the CDR3 is TGTGCCAGCTCATTCTCAGGGCAGGGGGAGAACTATGGCTACACCTTC. Its translation: CASSFSGQGENYGYTF. The entire variable domain, with the rest obtained from reference TRBV18 and TRBJ1-2, is as follows: NAGVMQNPRHLVRRRGQEARLRCSPMKGHSHVYWYRQLPEEGLKFMVYLQKENIIDESGMPKERFSAEFPKEGPSILRIQQVVRGDSAAYFCASSFSGQGENYGYTFGSGTRLTVV.

V gene TRBV27 combines with J gene TRBJ1-1; 7 bases line up with TRBD1. The germline CDR1 and CDR2 sequences are MNHEY and SMNVEV (reference sequence). V was pared by 5 bases and J by 0 bases, with 12 bases of the junction left unmatched. CDR3 length equals 17 residues. The CDR3 sequence: CASSRTRQGTLNTEAFF. The CDR3 DNA is TGTGCCAGCAGTCGAACCAGACAGGGTACCCTGAACACTGAAGCTTTCTTT.

The chain carries TRBV19 and TRBJ2-7, with 11 bases aligning to TRBD1. Germline V lookup: CDR1 LNHDA, CDR2 SQIVND (reference sequence). There are 14 residues in the CDR3. J gave up 6 bases and V 5 bases, and 6 bases lay outside the gene matches. In DNA form, the CDR3 reads TGTGCCAGTAGTCCCCGGGGACAGGGGGTCGAGCAGTACTTC. Translating gives CASSPRGQGVEQYF.

This rearrangement joins TRBV19 to TRBJ1-5; 7 bases fit TRBD1. CDR1 and CDR2 from the germline V gene are LNHDA and SQIVND (reference sequence). The CDR3 is made up of 15 amino acids. V lost 2 bases and J lost 4; bases outside the gene matches: 5. The DNA for the CDR3 is TGTGCCAGTAGTATAAAGACAGGGCCTAATCAGCCCCAGCATTTT. Its protein is CASSIKTGPNQPQHF.

The chain carries TRBV7-9 and TRBJ2-1; D might be TRBD2 (6 bases). CDR1 is SEHNR and CDR2 is FQNEAQ in the germline V gene (reference sequence). This CDR3 has 15 amino acids. Deletions cut 4 bases from V and 3 bases from J, with 13 bases between. The CDR3 spells CASSSRDFLYNEQFF. The CDR3 DNA reads as TGTGCCAGCAGCTCCCGGGACTTTCTCTACAATGAGCAGTTCTTC.